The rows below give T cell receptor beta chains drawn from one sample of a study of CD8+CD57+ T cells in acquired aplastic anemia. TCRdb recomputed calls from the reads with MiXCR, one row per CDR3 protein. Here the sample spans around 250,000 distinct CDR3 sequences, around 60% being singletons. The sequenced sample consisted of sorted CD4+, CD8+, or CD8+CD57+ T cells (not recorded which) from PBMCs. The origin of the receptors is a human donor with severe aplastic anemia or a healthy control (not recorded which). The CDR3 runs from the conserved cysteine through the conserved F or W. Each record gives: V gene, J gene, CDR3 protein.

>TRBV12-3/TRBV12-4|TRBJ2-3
CASRGPTATDTQYF
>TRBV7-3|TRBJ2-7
CASSLNPSGMFEQYF
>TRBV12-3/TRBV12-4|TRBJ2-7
CASSVAGVAYEQYF
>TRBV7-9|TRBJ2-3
CASSLTGIGTDTQYF
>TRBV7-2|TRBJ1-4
CASSLGRVGEKLFF
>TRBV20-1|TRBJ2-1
CSASQGLSYNEQFF
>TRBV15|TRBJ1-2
CATSSPTGFTRLYGYTF
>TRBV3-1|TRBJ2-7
CASSLQGPGEQYF
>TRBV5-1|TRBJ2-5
CASSRDGLAGETQYF
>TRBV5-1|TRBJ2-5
CASSKDRREQETQYF
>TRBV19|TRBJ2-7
CASSARTGSHEQYF
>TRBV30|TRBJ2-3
CAWDRAGTQYF
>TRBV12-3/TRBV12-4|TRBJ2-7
CASSLQSEQYF
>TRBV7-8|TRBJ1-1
CASSLEFGDREAFF
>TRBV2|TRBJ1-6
CASSDIEEDSPLHF
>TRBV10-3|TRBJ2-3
CAIKLRRESTDTQYF
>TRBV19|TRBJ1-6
CASSRQFNSPLHF
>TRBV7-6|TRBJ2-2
CATGTSGGRSGELFF
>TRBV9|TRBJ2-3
CASSVARTSGGTQYF
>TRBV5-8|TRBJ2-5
CASSFGSQETQYF
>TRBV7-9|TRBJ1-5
CASSLGSGGQGGQPQHF
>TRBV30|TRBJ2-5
CAWTRVETHYF
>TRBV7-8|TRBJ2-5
CASSRTILQETQYF
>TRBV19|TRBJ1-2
CASSIVAGGYTF
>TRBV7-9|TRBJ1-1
CASSLDPVGTEAFF
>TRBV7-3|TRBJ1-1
CASSFTGSNTEAFF
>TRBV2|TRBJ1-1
CASRGQMNTEAFF
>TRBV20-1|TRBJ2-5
CSARDRAGQGAETQYF
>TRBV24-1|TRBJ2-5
CATSDTTSGRAETQYF
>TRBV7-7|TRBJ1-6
CASSLGQVKYLHF
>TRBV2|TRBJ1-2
CASNTNYGYTF
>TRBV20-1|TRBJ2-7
CSARGEGQGGYEQYF
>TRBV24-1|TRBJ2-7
CATSDRGDEQYF
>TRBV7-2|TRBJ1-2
CASSRPGPHYGYTF
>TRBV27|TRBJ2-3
CASSQGGGTDTQYF
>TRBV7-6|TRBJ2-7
CASSYGRAPYEQYF
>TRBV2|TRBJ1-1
CASSEARGGTEAFF
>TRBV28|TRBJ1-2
CANGGERDGYTF
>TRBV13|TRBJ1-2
CASSLARVNYGYTF
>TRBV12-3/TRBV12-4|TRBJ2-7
CASKWGFYEQYF
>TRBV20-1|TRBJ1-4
CSARIDRFPANEKLFF
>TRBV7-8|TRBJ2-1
CASSTTSGSGNEQFF
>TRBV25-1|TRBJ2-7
CASSLGTHGEQYF
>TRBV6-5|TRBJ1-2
CASSRQGGSMDGYTF
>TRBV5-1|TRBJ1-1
CASSRPGGTEAFF
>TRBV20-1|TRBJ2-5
CSARVAGQETQYF
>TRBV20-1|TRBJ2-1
CSASPVQGTGDEQFF
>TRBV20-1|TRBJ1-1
CSARGEGARAEAFF
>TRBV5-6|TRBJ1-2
CASSWLQTYGYTF
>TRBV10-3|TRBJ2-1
CATRGAGDNNEQFF
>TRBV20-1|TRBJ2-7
CSAGQTDRGSYEQYF
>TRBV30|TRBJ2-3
CAWSSPGLAGVTDTQYF
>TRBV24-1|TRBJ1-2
CATSESYGYTF
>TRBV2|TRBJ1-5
CASSAGPRGNQPQHF
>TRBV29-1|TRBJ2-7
CSVETGVSEQYF
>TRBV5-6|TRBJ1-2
CASSLARGAGGYLPGGYTF